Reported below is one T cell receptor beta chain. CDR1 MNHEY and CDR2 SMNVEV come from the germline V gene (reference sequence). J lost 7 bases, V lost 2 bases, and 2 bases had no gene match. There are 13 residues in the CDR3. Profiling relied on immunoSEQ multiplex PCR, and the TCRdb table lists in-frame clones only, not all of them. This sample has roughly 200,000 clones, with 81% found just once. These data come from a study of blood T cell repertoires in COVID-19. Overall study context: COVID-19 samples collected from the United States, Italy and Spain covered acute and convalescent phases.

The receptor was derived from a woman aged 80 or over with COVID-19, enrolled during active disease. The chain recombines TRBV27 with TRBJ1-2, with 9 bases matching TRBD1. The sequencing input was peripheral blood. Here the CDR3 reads CASSLDRGIGYTF. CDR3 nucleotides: TGTGCCAGCAGTTTAGACAGGGGGATTGGCTACACCTTC.